This T cell receptor (beta chain) appears in the sequencing data of a study of Tregs in tolerant kidney transplant recipients. Broader study findings: Validation in larger populations is needed because few patients were studied.

As regards this clone: What it binds is not known.

Germline values: CDR1 LNHNV, CDR2 YYDKDF (reference sequence). The germline V and J ends were trimmed by 5 bases and 2 bases, with 20 bases remaining between them. This CDR3 region has 17 residues. Clones were sequenced by immunoSEQ multiplex PCR, and TCRdb holds only the in-frame ones, with some missing. The sample contains some 250,000 clones, 65% to 85% of which appear only once. Material for sequencing was CD4+ T cells from blood. This chain links TRBV15 with TRBJ2-3, with D perhaps matching TRBD1 or TRBD2 (5 bases each). The sequence derives from a human donor in good health. The CDR3 spells CATSARGAGSPTDTQYF. CDR3 nucleotide sequence: TGTGCCACCAGCGCCCGAGGGGCAGGGAGCCCCACAGATACGCAGTATTTT.